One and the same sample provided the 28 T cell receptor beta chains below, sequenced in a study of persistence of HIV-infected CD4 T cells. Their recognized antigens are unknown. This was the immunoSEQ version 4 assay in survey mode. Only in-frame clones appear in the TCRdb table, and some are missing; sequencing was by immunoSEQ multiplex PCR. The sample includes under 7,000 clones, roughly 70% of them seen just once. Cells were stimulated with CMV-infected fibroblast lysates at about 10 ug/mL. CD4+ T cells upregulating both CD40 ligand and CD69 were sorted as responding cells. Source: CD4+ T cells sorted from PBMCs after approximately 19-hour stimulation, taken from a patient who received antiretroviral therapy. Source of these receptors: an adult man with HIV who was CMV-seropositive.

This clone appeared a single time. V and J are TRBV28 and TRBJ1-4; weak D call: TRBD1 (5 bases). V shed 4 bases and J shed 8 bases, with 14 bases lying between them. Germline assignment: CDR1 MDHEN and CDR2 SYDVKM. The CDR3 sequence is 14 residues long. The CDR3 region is CASSWAPEGEKLFF. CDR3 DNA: TGTGCCAGCAGTTGGGCCCCCGAGGGGGAAAAACTGTTTTTT. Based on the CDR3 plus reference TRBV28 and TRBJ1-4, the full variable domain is DVKVTQSSRYLVKRTGEKVFLECVQDMDHENMFWYRQDPGLGLRLIYFSYDVKMKEKGDIPEGYSVSREKKERFSLILESASTNQTSMYLCASSWAPEGEKLFFGSGTQLSVL.

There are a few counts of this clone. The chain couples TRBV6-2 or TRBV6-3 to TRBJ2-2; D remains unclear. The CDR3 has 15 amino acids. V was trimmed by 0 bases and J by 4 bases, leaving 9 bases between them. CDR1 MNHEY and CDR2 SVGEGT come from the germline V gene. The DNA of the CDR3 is TGTGCCAGCAGTTACTCGGTACGGGCCACCGGGGAGCTGTTTTTT. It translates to CASSYSVRATGELFF.

The CDR3 DNA follows: TGTGCCAGCAGCTTGGCCCCGATGGAGACCCAGTACTTC. It specifies CASSLAPMETQYF. The V call is TRBV5-4, the J call TRBJ2-5; D unclear. There are 13 residues in the CDR3. Germline CDR1 is SGHNT and CDR2 is YYREEE (reference sequence). The V and J ends lost 0 bases and 5 bases respectively, with 8 bases between them.

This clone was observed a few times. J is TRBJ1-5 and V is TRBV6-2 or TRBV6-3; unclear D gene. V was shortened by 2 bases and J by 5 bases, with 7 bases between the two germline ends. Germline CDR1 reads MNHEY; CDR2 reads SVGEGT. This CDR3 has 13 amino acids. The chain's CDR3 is CASSYDGYQPQHF. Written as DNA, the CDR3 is TGTGCCAGCAGTTACGACGGATATCAGCCCCAGCATTTT.

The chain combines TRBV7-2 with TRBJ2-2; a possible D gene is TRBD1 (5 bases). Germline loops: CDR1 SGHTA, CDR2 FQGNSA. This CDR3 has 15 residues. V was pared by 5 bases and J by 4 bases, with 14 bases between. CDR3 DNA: TGTGCCAGCAGCGGGGCCCTGATGGGCACCGGGGAGCTGTTTTTT. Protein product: CASSGALMGTGELFF.

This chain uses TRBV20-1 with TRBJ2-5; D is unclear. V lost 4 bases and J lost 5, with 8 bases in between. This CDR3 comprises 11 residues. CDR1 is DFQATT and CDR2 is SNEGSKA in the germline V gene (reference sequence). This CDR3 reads CSATRLETQYF. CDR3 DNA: TGCAGTGCTACCAGACTGGAGACCCAGTACTTC.

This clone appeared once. The CDR3 sequence is CASTFTGAKANYGYTF. CDR3 sequence (DNA): TGTGCCAGCACCTTTACAGGGGCCAAAGCTAACTATGGCTACACCTTC. The chain recombines TRBV7-9 with TRBJ1-2; 7 bases line up with TRBD1. The V gene end was trimmed by 7 bases and the J gene end by 0 bases; junction bases not matched to a gene: 11. Germline assignment: CDR1 SEHNR and CDR2 FQNEAQ (reference sequence). The CDR3 is 16 residues long.

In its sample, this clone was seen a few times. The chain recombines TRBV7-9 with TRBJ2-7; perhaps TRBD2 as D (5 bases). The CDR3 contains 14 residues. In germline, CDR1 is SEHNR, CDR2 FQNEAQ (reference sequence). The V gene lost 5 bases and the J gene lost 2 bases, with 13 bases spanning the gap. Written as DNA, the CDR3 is TGTGCCAGCAGCCAACTAGGGTCTCCCTACGAGCAGTACTTC. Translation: CASSQLGSPYEQYF.

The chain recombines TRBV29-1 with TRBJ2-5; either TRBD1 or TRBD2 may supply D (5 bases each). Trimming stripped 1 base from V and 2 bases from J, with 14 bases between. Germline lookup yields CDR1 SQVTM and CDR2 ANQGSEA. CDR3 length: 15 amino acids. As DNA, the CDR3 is TGCAGCGTTGAAGTTGGGGCAGGGAGACAAGAGACCCAGTACTTC. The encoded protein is CSVEVGAGRQETQYF.

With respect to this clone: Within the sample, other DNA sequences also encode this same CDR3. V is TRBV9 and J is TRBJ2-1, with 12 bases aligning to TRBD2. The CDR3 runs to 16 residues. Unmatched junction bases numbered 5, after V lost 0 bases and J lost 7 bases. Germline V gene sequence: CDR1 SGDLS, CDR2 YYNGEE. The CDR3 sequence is CASSVGPSGGANEQFF. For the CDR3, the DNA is TGTGCCAGCAGCGTAGGGCCTAGCGGGGGGGCTAATGAGCAGTTCTTC.

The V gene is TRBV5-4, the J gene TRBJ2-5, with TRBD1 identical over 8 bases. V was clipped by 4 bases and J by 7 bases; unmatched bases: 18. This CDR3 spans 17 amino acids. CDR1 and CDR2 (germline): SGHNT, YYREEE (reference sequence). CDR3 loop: CASSQGTGNRFQSTQYF. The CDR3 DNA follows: TGTGCCAGCAGCCAAGGGACAGGCAACCGCTTTCAATCGACCCAGTACTTC.

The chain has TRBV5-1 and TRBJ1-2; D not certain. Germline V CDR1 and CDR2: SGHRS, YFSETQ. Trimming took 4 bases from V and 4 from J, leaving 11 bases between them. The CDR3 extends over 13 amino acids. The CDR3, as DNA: TGCGCCAGCAGCCCGGTTGGGGTCTATGGCTACACCTTC. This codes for CASSPVGVYGYTF.

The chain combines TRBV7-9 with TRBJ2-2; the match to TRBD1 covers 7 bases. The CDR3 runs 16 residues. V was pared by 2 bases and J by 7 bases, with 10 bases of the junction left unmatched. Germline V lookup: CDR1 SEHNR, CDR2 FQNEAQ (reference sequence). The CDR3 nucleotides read TGTGCCAGCAGCTTAAGAGGGGGCGGAAAGATCGGGGAGCTGTTTTTT. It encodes CASSLRGGGKIGELFF.

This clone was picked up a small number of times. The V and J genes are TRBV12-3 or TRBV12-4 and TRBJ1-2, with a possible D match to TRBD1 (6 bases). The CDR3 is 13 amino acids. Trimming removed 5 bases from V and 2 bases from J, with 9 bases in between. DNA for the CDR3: TGTGCCAGCAGTCCCACAGGGAACTATGGCTACACCTTC. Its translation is CASSPTGNYGYTF.

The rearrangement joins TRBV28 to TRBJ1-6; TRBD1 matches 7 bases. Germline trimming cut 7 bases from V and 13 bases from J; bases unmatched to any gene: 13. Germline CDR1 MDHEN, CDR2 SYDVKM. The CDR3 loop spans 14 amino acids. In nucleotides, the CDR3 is TGTGCCAGCACCCTTTGGGACAGTCTAACCCCCCTCCACTTT. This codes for CASTLWDSLTPLHF.

The chain's CDR3 is CASSLALGDNQPQHF. As DNA, the CDR3 is TGTGCCAGCAGCTTAGCGCTAGGGGATAATCAGCCCCAGCATTTT. The rearrangement links TRBV7-9 to TRBJ1-5; D perhaps matches TRBD1 (5 bases). CDR3 size: 15 residues. Germline assignment: CDR1 SEHNR and CDR2 FQNEAQ (reference sequence). V dropped 0 bases and J dropped 4 bases, with 10 bases sitting between them.

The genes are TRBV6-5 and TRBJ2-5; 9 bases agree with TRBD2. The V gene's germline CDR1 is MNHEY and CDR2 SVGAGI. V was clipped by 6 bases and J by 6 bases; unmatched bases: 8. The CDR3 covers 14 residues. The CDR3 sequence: CASRFSGGGQTQYF. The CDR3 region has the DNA TGTGCCAGCAGATTTAGCGGGGGCGGACAGACCCAGTACTTC.

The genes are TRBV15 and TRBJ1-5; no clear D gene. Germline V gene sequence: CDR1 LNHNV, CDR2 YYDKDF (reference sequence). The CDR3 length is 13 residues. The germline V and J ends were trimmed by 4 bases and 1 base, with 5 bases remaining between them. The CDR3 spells CATSTQSNQPQHF. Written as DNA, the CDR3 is TGTGCCACCAGCACACAGAGCAATCAGCCCCAGCATTTT.

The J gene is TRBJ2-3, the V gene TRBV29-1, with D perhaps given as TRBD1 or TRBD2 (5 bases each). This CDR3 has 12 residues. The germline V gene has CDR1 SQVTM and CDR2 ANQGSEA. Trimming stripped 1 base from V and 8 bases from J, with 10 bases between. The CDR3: CSVEGGMGTQYF. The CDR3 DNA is TGCAGCGTTGAAGGGGGGATGGGTACGCAGTATTTT.

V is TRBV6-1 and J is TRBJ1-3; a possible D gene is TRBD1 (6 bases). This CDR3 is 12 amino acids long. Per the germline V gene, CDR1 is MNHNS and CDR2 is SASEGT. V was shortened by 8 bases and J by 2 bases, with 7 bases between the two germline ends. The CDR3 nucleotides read TGTGCCAGCCGGGGGCCTGGAAACACCATATATTTT. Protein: CASRGPGNTIYF.

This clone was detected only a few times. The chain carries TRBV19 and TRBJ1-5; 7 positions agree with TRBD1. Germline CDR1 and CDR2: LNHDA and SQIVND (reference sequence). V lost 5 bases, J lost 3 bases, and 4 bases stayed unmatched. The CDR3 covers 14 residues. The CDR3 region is CASSLQGSNQPQHF. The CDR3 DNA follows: TGTGCCAGTAGTCTACAGGGGTCCAATCAGCCCCAGCATTTT.

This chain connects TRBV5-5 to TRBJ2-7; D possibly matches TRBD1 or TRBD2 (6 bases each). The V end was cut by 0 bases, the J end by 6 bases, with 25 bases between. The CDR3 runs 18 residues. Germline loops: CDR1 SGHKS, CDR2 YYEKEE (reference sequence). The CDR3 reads CASSLAVGGRALPGEQYF. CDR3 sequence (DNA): TGTGCCAGCAGCTTGGCTGTCGGGGGCAGGGCCCTTCCTGGCGAGCAGTACTTC.

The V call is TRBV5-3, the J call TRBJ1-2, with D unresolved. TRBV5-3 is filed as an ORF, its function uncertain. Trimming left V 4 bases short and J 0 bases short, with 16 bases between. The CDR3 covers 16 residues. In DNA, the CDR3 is TGTGCCAGAAGCCGAGGGAAAAACACACCTAACTATGGCTACACCTTC. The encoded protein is CARSRGKNTPNYGYTF.

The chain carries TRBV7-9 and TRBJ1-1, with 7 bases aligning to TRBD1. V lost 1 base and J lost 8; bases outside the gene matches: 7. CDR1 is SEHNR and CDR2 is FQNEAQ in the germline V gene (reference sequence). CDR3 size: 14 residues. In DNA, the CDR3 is TGTGCCAGCAGCTTAGTTGTAGGAGGGGGCGAAGCTTTCTTT. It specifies CASSLVVGGGEAFF.

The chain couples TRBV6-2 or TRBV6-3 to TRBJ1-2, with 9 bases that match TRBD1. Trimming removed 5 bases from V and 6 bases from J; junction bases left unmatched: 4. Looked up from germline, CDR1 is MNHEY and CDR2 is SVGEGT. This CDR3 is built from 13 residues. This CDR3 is CASSTWTGDGYTF. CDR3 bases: TGTGCCAGCAGTACTTGGACAGGGGATGGCTACACCTTC.

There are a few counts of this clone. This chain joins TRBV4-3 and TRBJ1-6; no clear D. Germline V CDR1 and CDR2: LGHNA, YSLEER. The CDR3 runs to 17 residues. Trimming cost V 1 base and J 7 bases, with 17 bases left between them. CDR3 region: CASSQVVGSSPNSPLHF. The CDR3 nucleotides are TGCGCCAGCAGCCAAGTTGTCGGGAGTAGCCCCAATTCACCCCTCCACTTT.

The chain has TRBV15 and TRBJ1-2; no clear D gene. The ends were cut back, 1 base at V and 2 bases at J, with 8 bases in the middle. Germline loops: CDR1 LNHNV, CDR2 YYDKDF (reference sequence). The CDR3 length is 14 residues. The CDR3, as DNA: TGTGCCACCAGCAGAGGCGAAGGGAACTATGGCTACACCTTC. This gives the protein CATSRGEGNYGYTF.

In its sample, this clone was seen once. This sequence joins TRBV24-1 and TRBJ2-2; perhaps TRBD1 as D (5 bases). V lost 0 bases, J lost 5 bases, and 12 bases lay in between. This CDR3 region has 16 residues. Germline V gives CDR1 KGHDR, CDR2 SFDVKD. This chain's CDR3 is CATSDLLGSGTGELFF. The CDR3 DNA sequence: TGTGCCACCAGTGATTTGCTAGGGTCAGGGACCGGGGAGCTGTTTTTT.